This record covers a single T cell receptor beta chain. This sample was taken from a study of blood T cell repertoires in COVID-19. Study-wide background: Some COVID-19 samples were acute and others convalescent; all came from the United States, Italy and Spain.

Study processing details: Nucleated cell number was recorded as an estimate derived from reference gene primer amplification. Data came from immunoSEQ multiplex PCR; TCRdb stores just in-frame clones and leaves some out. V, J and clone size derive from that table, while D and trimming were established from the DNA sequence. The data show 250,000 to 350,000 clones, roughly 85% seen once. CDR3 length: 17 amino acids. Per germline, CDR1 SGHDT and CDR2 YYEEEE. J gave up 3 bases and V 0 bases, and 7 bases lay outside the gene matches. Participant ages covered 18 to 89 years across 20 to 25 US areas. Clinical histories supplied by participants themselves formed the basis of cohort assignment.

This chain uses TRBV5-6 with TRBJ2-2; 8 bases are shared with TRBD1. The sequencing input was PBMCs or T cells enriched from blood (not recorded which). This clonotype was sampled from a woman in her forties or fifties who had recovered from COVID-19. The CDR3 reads CASSLGRGLWDTGELFF. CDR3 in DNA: TGTGCCAGCAGCTTGGGCAGGGGGCTATGGGACACCGGGGAGCTGTTTTTT.